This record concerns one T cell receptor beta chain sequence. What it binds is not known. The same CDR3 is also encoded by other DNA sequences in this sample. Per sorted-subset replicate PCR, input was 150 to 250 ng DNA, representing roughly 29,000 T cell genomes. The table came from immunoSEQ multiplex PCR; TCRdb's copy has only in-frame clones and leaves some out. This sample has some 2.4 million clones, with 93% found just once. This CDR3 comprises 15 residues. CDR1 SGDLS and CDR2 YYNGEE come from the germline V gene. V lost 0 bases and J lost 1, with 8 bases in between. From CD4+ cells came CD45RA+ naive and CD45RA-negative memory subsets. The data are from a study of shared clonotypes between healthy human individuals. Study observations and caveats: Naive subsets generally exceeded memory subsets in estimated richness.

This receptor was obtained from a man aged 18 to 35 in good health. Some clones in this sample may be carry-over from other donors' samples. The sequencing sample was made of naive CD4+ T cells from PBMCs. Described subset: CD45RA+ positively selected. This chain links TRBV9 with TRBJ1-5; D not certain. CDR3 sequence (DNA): TGTGCCAGCAGCGTAGCCGGAGCGAGCAATCAGCCCCAGCATTTT. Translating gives CASSVAGASNQPQHF.